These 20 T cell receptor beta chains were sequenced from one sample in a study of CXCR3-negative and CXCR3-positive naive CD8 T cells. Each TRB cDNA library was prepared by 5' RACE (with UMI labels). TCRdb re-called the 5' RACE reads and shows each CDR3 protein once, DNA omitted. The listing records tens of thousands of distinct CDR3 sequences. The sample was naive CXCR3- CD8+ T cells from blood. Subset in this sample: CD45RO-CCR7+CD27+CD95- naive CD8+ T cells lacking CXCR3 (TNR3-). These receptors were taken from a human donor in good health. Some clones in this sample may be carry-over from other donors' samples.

Here the CDR3 reads CASSPGPFYGYTF. V and J are TRBV12-3 or TRBV12-4 and TRBJ1-2; lacking DNA, the TRBD1 call made by TCRdb goes unchecked. This CDR3 has 13 residues.

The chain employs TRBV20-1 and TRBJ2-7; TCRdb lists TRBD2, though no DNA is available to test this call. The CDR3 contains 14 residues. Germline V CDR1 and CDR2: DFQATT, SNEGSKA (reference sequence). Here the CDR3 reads CSAPDGLAGYEQYF.

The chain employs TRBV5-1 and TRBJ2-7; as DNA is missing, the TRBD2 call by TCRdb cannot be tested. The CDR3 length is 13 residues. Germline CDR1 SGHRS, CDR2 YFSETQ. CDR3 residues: CASSFSGGSEQYF.

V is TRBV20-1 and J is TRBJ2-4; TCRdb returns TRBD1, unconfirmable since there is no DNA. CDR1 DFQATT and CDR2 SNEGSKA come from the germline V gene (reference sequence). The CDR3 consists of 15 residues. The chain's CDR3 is CSARAGDREGNIQYF.

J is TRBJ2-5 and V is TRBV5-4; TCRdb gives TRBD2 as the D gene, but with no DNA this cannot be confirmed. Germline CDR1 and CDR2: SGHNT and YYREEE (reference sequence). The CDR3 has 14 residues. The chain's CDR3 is CASSLEGLQETQYF.

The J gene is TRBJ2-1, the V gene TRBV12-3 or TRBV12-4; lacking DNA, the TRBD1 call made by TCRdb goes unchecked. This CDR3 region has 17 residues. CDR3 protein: CASRSNDRDGPYNEQFF.

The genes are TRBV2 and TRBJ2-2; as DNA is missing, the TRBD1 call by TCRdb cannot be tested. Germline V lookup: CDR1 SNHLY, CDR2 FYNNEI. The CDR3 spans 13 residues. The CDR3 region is CASGGPAPGELFF.

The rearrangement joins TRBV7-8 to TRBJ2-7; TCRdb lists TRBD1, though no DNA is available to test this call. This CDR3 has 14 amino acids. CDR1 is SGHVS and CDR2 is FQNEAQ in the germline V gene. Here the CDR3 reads CASSLKTGPYEQYF.

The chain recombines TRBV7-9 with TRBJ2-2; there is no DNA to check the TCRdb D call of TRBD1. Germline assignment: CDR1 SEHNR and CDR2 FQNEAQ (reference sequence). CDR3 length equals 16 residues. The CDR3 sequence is CASSLFGAENTGELFF.

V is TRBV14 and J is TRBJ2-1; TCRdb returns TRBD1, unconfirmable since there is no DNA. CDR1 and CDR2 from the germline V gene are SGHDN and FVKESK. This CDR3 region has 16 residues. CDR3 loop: CASSQTRQGHYNEQFF.

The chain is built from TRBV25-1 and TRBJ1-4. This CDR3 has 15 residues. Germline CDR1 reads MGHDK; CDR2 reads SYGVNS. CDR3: CASSDPMGTNEKLFF.

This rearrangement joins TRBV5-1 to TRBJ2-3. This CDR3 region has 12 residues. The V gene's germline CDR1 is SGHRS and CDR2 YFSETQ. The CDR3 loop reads CASSSHTDTQYF.

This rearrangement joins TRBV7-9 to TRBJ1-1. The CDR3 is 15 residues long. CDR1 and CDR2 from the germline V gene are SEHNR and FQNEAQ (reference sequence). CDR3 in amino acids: CASSLAGRSNTEAFF.

CDR3 protein: CASSTRQFTDTQYF. The chain employs TRBV3-1 and TRBJ2-3; as DNA is missing, the TRBD1 call by TCRdb cannot be tested. Germline assignment: CDR1 LGHDT and CDR2 YNNKEL (reference sequence). The CDR3 runs to 14 residues.

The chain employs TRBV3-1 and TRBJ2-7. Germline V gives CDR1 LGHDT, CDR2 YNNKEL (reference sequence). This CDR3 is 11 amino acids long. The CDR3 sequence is CASTDSYEQYF.

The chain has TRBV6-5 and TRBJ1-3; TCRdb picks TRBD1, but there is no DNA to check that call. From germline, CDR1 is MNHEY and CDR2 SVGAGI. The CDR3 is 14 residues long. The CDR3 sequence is CASSTGVVANTIYF.

The CDR3 loop reads CASSLPAVDTQYF. The chain couples TRBV13 to TRBJ2-3. The CDR3 has 13 residues. Germline V CDR1 and CDR2: PRHDT, FYEKMQ (reference sequence).

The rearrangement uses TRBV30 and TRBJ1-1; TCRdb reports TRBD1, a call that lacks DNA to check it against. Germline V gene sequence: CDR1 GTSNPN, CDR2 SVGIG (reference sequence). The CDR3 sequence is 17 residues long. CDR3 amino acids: CAWTVFPGQGMNTEAFF.

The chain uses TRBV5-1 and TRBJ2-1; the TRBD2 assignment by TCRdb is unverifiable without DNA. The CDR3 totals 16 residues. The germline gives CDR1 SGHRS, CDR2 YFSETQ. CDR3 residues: CASSLEGSGGWNEQFF.

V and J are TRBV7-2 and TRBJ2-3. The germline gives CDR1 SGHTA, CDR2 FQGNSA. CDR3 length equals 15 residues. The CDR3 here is CASSRSRSITDTQYF.